This TCR beta chain was identified in a study of blood T cell repertoires in COVID-19 (dated by TCRdb to 2018 to 2021). Study-level background: Samples from collaborators originated in the United States, Italy and Spain and spanned both the acute and convalescent phases of COVID-19. The samples were drawn from two sources: the first 160 participants of the ongoing ImmuneRACE study, and some 1,300 subjects contributed by 6 global collaborators. A de-identified subject ID, COVID-19 status, age in years and sex were almost always included in the sample metadata. Subjects who had been exposed to COVID-19, were actively infected with it, or had recovered from it provided the deeply sampled blood TCRbeta repertoires that made up the dataset. The material from the prospective study consisted of cDNA or gDNA derived from T cells, B-cell-depleted T cells, or PBMCs. The repertoires were released in a freely available public database intended as a resource for research on the immune response to SARS-CoV-2. Where available, HLA class I and class II types were obtained from metadata supplied by the sample provider rather than from assay-based typing.

On this clone itself: Its antigen remains undetermined. No quality values exist for individual bases; no much larger clone is one base distant.

TCRbeta CDR3 regions were amplified from genomic DNA by means of the immunoSEQ Assay, a bias-controlled multiplex PCR. Processing in the source paper ran as follows. The number of nucleated cells in each sample was estimated by amplification of reference gene primers within the assay. Sequence reads were collapsed and filtered to measure the absolute abundance of every unique TCRbeta CDR3 rearrangement. Productive Simpson clonality was computed per sample as the square root of Simpson's diversity index over productive rearrangements. TCRdb provides this immuneACCESS table in a form limited to in-frame rearrangements. Some clones are lacking; in checked studies, under half of them reflect an unresolved V gene, and why the rest are absent is not known. V and J calls and clone size follow that table, whereas D and trimming were derived from the DNA. Here the sample has 150,000 to 200,000 clones; around 86% occur a single time. The ten largest clones represent under 10% of the sample.

Overall study results and their limits: How much clinical and demographic metadata was included differed by source and by participant, and the metadata was provided uncurated.

The CDR3 runs 15 residues from the cysteine to the phenylalanine. Left in the record is the CDR3 DNA by itself, 45 bases read in frame from the first base. Based on the germline V gene, the CDR1 and CDR2 sequences are SGHNT and YENEEA. V is pared back by 2 bases and J by 5 bases, with 14 bases lying between the germline termini. In Seattle, one collaborating source enrolled patients while the infection was active and tracked those patients longitudinally over the course of disease. The collaborating institutions used their own protocols to collect whole blood in K2EDTA tubes. Collaborator samples were shipped for TCRbeta analysis as frozen whole blood, isolated PBMCs, or DNA extracted from either sample type.

The chain is made from TRBV11-3 and TRBJ2-3; TRBD1 could be the D gene, as 5 bases match. The receptor was derived from a woman between 65 and 79 years old with COVID-19, enrolled during active disease. The sample was peripheral blood. The DNA sequence is TGTGCCAGCAGCTTAACAGGCCTAATAGGAGATACGCAGTATTTT. It encodes CASSLTGLIGDTQYF.